These T cell receptor beta chains were read from a single sample in a study of T cell repertoires in cytomegalovirus infection. TCRdb reprocessed the reads via MiXCR and lists one record per CDR3 protein. The profile covers 290,000 or so distinct CDR3 sequences, with roughly a tenth appearing a single time and about 2.3% taken by the ten largest. Sample: PBMCs. These TCRs come from a human donor in good health (CMV status not recorded). Some clones in this sample may be carry-over from other donors' samples. The CDR3 runs from the conserved cysteine through the conserved F or W. The D gene is left open where the match is weak. Only some rows state a clone size, as once, few, many or a class for expanded clones.

cdr3_nt,cdr3_aa,d_call,j_call,v_call,clone_size
TGTGCCAGCAGCTCCTCCGTTGTGACTGAAGCTTTCTTT,CASSSSVVTEAFF,NA,TRBJ1-1,TRBV7-2,many
TGTGCCAGCAGCCCCCCGGGTGGGCCTAATGAAAAACTGTTTTTT,CASSPPGGPNEKLFF,NA,TRBJ1-4,TRBV7-9,many
TGTGCCAGCAGCTTGGGGGGGGCTAGCGGGGGCAGAGAGACCCAGTACTTC,CASSLGGASGGRETQYF,TRBD2,TRBJ2-5,TRBV5-4,many
TGCAGTGCTAGAACCCGGGACACGCCATACGAGCAGTACTTC,CSARTRDTPYEQYF,NA,TRBJ2-7,TRBV20-1,few
TGCAGTGCCCCAGATGGGGCCTCCCCTCAAAACATTCAGTACTTC,CSAPDGASPQNIQYF,NA,TRBJ2-4,TRBV20-1,few
TGTGCCAGCAGCTTTCGTGGGGGCACAGATACGCAGTATTTT,CASSFRGGTDTQYF,NA,TRBJ2-3,TRBV7-9,many
TGTGCCAGCAGCCAAGATACGAGGGGCGGCTACACCTTC,CASSQDTRGGYTF,NA,TRBJ1-2,TRBV14,NA
TGCGCCAGCAGCCGACAGTCACAGGGTAGCGAGCAGTACTTC,CASSRQSQGSEQYF,NA,TRBJ2-7,TRBV5-1,few
TGTGCCAGCAGTCCCACTATCCCGACCGCCATCTATGGCTACACCTTC,CASSPTIPTAIYGYTF,NA,TRBJ1-2,TRBV28,many
TGTGCCAGCAGCCCATACCGGACAGTGAACACTGAAGCTTTCTTT,CASSPYRTVNTEAFF,NA,TRBJ1-1,TRBV7-2,many
TGTGCCAGCATAATCCGACGGAAAAGCTCCTATAATTCACCCCTCCACTTT,CASIIRRKSSYNSPLHF,NA,TRBJ1-6,TRBV25-1,many
TGTGCCAGCAGCTTGGTGAGTTTGAGCGGAGAAGGGACCCAGTACTTC,CASSLVSLSGEGTQYF,NA,TRBJ2-5,TRBV5-6,NA
TGTGCCAGCAGCCGGTCCCCGGGACAGGGGGTAGATACGCAGTATTTT,CASSRSPGQGVDTQYF,TRBD1,TRBJ2-3,TRBV28,many
TGCAGTGCTCCACAGGGCTCGTTAGATACGCAGTATTTT,CSAPQGSLDTQYF,NA,TRBJ2-3,TRBV20-1,many
TGTGCCAGCAGCTTATTACGGGGGGGGTTGTACAATGAGCAGTTCTTC,CASSLLRGGLYNEQFF,TRBD2,TRBJ2-1,TRBV7-9,few
TGTGCCAGCAGCTTAAGGCCGGGAGTGGGGCCCGGGGAGCTGTTTTTT,CASSLRPGVGPGELFF,NA,TRBJ2-2,TRBV7-2,NA